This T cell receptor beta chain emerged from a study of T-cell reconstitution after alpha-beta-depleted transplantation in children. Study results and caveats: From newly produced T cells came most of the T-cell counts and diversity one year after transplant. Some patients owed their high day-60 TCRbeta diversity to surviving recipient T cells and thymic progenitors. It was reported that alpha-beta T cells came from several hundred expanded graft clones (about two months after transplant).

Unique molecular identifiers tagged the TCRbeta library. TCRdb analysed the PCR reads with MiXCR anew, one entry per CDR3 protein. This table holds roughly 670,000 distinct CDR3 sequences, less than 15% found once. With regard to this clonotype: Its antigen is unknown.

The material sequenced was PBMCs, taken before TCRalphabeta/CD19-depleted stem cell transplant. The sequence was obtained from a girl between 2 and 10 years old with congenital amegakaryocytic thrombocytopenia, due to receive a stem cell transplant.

CDR3 nucleotide sequence: TGCGCCAGCAGCACCAGGACAGGGGATATGGGTGAAGCTTTCTTT. This sequence encodes CASSTRTGDMGEAFF. The genes are TRBV5-1 and TRBJ1-1; TRBD1 agrees at 9 bases. The CDR3 has 15 residues. The germline CDR1 and CDR2 sequences are SGHRS and YFSETQ. The junction had 11 bases not matched to a gene; V was cut back by 4 bases and J by 7 bases.